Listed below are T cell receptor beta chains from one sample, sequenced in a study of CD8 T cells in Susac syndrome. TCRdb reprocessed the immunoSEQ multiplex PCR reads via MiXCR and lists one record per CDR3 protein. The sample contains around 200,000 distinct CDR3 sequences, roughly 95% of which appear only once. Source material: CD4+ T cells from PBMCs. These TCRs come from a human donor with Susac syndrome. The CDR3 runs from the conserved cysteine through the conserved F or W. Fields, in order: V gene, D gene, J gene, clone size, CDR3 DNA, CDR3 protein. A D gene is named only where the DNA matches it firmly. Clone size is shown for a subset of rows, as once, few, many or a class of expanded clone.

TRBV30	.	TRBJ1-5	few	TGTGCCTGGAGTGTTAGGGGAGCTCAGCCCCAGCATTTT	CAWSVRGAQPQHF
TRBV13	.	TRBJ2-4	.	TGTGCCAGCAGCTCCCCCCGGGGTTTGGTTCAGTACTTC	CASSSPRGLVQYF
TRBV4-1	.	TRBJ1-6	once	TGCGCCAGCAGCCAAGATCTGGCAGGCCCGTTACGAGCCCTCCACTTT	CASSQDLAGPLRALHF
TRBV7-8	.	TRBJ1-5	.	TGTGCCAGCAGCCTGAGGGCAGGGTCGGCCCAGCCCCAGCATTTT	CASSLRAGSAQPQHF
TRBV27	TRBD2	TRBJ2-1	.	TGTGCCAGCAGTTTTTGGGGGGGTGAGCAGTTCTTC	CASSFWGGEQFF
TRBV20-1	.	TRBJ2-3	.	TGCAGTGCTAGAGATCTCAGGAGTCTGAGCACAGATACGCAGTATTTT	CSARDLRSLSTDTQYF
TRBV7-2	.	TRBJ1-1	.	TGTGCCAGCAGACCCGCGGGGCCAGAGTTGTTCTTT	CASRPAGPELFF
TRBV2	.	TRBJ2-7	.	TGTGCCAAGGGGGAGAGGGGGGAGCAGTACTTC	CAKGERGEQYF
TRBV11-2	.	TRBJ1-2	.	TGTGCCAGCAGCCCAGGACATAACTATGGCTACACCTTC	CASSPGHNYGYTF
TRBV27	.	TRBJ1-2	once	TGTGCCAGCAGTCCCCGGGGCGGGGGCTACACCTTC	CASSPRGGGYTF
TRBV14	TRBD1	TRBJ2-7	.	TGTGCCAGCAGCCAAGGGACAGGGGGCAGCTACGAGCAGTACTTC	CASSQGTGGSYEQYF
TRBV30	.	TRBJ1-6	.	TGTGCCTGGAGTGACAGACCGGGAATTGATTCACCCCTCCACTTT	CAWSDRPGIDSPLHF
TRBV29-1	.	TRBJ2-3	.	TGCAGCGTTGGTGGAGTTGTCGGCACAGATACGCAGTATTTT	CSVGGVVGTDTQYF
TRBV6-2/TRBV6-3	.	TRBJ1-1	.	TGTGCCAGCAGTTACGGGTGGGCTGATGCTTTCTTT	CASSYGWADAFF
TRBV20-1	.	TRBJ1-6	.	TGCGCCCTCTGGGCAGGGGAGGGCTCACCCCTCCACTTT	CALWAGEGSPLHF
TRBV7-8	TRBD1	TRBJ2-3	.	TGTGCCAGCAGCCAAGCTGACAGGGGCACAGATACGCAGTATTTT	CASSQADRGTDTQYF
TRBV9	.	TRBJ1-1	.	TGTGCCAGCAGCCTAACATACAACCCGAACACTGAAGCTTTCTTT	CASSLTYNPNTEAFF
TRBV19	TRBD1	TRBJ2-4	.	TGTGCCAGTAGTATGACAGGGAAGGCCAAAAACATTCAGTACTTC	CASSMTGKAKNIQYF
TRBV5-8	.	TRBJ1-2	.	TGTGCCAGCAGTCCTACCCCCGGGACTTCTAACTATGGCTACACCTTC	CASSPTPGTSNYGYTF
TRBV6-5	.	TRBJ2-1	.	TGTGCCAGCAGTACCCCAGGTAATGAGCAGTTCTTC	CASSTPGNEQFF
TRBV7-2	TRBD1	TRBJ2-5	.	TGTGCCAGCAGCCCAAAAGGACAGGGATTTCAAGAGACCCAGTACTTC	CASSPKGQGFQETQYF
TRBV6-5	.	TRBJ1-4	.	TGTGCCAGCAGTTATTCAGGGGCGAATGAAAAACTGTTTTTT	CASSYSGANEKLFF
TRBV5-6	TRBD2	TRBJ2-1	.	TGTGCCAGCAGCTTCCGCGCTAGCGGGGTATACAATGAGCAGTTCTTC	CASSFRASGVYNEQFF
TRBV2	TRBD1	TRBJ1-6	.	TGTGCCAGCAGTGTCCAGGGGGCTTCACCCCTCCACTTT	CASSVQGASPLHF
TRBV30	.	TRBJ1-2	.	TGTGCCTGGAGCCGAGCCGGGGGGCACTATGGCTACACCTTC	CAWSRAGGHYGYTF